The rows below give T cell receptor beta chains drawn from one sample of a study of cytomegalovirus exposure and HLA in healthy donors. The data were produced by immunoSEQ multiplex PCR, yet TCRdb's version contains in-frame clones alone and is incomplete. The table lists about 110,000 clones, around 83% of them singletons. The sample comprised PBMCs. The receptors shown here come from a man aged 25 to 45 in good health and CMV-seropositive. Both conserved end residues are part of each CDR3.

j_call v_call cdr3_aa
TRBJ2-1 TRBV6-6 CASSRGGQGANEQFF
TRBJ2-5 TRBV21-1 CASSNGTSQETQYF
TRBJ1-6 TRBV6-1 CASSEVTVGANSPLHF
TRBJ2-1 TRBV6-6 CASSYLLYPNEQFF
TRBJ1-2 TRBV5-6 CASSLESSYGYTF
TRBJ1-5 TRBV7-2 CASSLGRGGYQPQHF
TRBJ2-5 TRBV4-1 CASSVGQLQETQYF
TRBJ2-5 TRBV5-4 CASSRDKVETQYF
TRBJ2-7 TRBV4-1 CASSPERLAGSYEQYF
TRBJ2-3 TRBV5-1 CASSLIISGGAIDTQYF
TRBJ2-1 TRBV25-1 CASSESGLAGEDEQFF
TRBJ2-7 TRBV19 CASTSVGGNSYEQYF
TRBJ2-1 TRBV10-3 CAISERLAGDNEQFF
TRBJ1-2 TRBV19 CASSTGFNYGYTF
TRBJ1-5 TRBV5-1 CASSSDGQGNQPQHF
TRBJ2-1 TRBV23-1 CAPEQGGQGHTSSYNEQFF
TRBJ1-1 TRBV29-1 CSVEKGRDTEAFF
TRBJ2-5 TRBV11-3 CASSLAFLTSGGGETQYF
TRBJ2-1 TRBV7-6 CASSFRRTGHNEQFF
TRBJ1-5 TRBV2 CASKDRGDQPQHF
TRBJ2-1 TRBV9 CASSVGQGEHEQFF
TRBJ2-3 TRBV29-1 CSSTSVTDTQYF
TRBJ1-4 TRBV4-1 CASSTRRSTNEKLFF
TRBJ2-5 TRBV5-1 CASSMTSGGNQETQYF
TRBJ2-4 TRBV2 CASSVPGLARENIQYF
TRBJ1-1 TRBV29-1 CSVAGAAEAFF
TRBJ2-5 TRBV5-1 CASSFGTSGVMTQYF
TRBJ1-1 TRBV5-4 CASSFQGGKTEAFF
TRBJ2-1 TRBV2 CASSSGTSSFF
TRBJ1-3 TRBV7-9 CASSEIDRAGNTIYF
TRBJ1-2 TRBV6-5 CASSYQPTVTYYGYTF
TRBJ2-3 TRBV4-1 CASSQRYGGAADTQYF
TRBJ2-2 TRBV10-2 CASRGARDRRLFF
TRBJ1-2 TRBV28 CASRGTGEANYGYTF
TRBJ2-3 TRBV2 CASRRQGADTQYF
TRBJ2-2 TRBV7-6 CASSLGTTHTGELFF
TRBJ2-1 TRBV28 CATFLLAGGVNEQFF
TRBJ2-2 TRBV7-9 CASSRNTGELFF
TRBJ2-1 TRBV4-2 CASSLTSGGPYNEQFF
TRBJ1-1 TRBV5-1 CASSLEQGGTEAFF
TRBJ2-2 TRBV5-1 CASSEREGNTGELFF
TRBJ1-2 TRBV19 CASSIGTRGYTF
TRBJ2-7 TRBV4-2 CASSQGETGGYEQYF
TRBJ1-1 TRBV11-3 CASSLPQGGTEAFF
TRBJ2-1 TRBV7-9 CASSPLAGGPYNEQFF
TRBJ1-5 TRBV5-8 CASSVQGFSNQPQHF
TRBJ1-1 TRBV18 CASSPQTGPEAFF
TRBJ1-2 TRBV19 CATTTGNGYTF
TRBJ1-5 TRBV6-1 CASSDRADQPQHF
TRBJ2-2 TRBV6-4 CASSPMLGTGELFF
TRBJ2-2 TRBV4-1 CASSHLLAGVKRTGELFF
TRBJ1-4 TRBV4-1 CASSLLPIREEGEKLFF
TRBJ1-2 TRBV6-5 CASRNSRVNYGYTF
TRBJ2-5 TRBV29-1 CSVSRTGGIQETQYF
TRBJ2-7 TRBV11-2 CASSLEGREAYEQYF
TRBJ2-2 TRBV6-5 CASSYSTPGAGELFF
TRBJ2-5 TRBV5-1 CASSSGTSGNQETQYF
TRBJ2-5 TRBV2 CASSDFSGSQETQYF
TRBJ2-3 TRBV30 CAWKGTGGQEADTQYF